This TCR beta chain came from a study of blood T cell repertoires in COVID-19. Across the whole study: Samples of COVID-19 (acute and convalescent) were obtained from the United States, Italy and Spain. T cells, B-cell-depleted T cells, or PBMCs provided the cDNA or gDNA that served as material.

During active infection, Seattle patients enrolled and were then monitored through disease. The ends were cut back, 3 bases at V and 1 base at J, with 4 bases in the middle. This CDR3 is built from 13 residues. From germline, CDR1 is SGHNT and CDR2 YYREEE (reference sequence). Original processing notes: Reference gene primers were amplified, and this amplification served to estimate nucleated cell counts. The assay was immunoSEQ multiplex PCR, and TCRdb's table has in-frame clones only and misses some. V and J calls and clone size follow that table, whereas D and trimming were derived from the DNA. This table has 260,000 or so clones, approximately 80% appearing once.

The specimen sequenced was peripheral blood. V usage is TRBV5-4 and J usage is TRBJ2-2; unclear D gene. This clonotype was sampled from a woman older than 75 with COVID-19, enrolled during active disease. This CDR3 reads CASSSQNTGELFF. CDR3 sequence (DNA): TGTGCCAGCAGCTCCCAGAACACCGGGGAGCTGTTTTTT.